This TCR beta chain was documented in a study of TET2 disruption in CD19-targeted CAR T cells (dated by TCRdb to 2017 to 2018). Context from the whole study: No additional inclusion criteria were applied, and the number of samples was determined by the original clinical trial design and by sample availability. Points the paper makes about the study in general: The conclusions drawn about the patient's CAR T cells were based on extensive analysis of just one subject.

According to the study, the label for this sample's treatment or condition signals: autologous CTL019 cells: CD19 CAR with 4-1BB and CD3 zeta domains. The CD19 CAR incorporated TCR zeta and 4-1BB costimulatory signaling domains. Leukapheresis was used to collect T cells from peripheral blood for manufacturing CTL019. The DNeasy Blood and Tissue Kit was used to extract genomic DNA from pre-infusion T cells, peripheral blood, or sorted post-infusion T cells. TCR beta chain deep sequencing was performed with the immunoSEQ assay. In the authors' own workflow: Only productive TCR beta rearrangements went into calculating clonotype frequencies. TCRdb's version of the immuneACCESS table is confined to in-frame rearrangements and falls short of the full clone set. An unresolved V gene accounts for under half of the shortfall where checked; the remainder is of unknown origin. That table gives V, J and clone size, and the DNA gave D and trimming. For this sample, the table gives more than 25,000 clones. Of the sample, approximately 2% is held by the ten largest clones.

With respect to this clone: Its antigen has not been determined. The read gets to within 3 residues of the CDR3 end, and the germline J gene fills in the rest.

The CDR3 holds 13 amino acids from the cysteine to the phenylalanine. The DNA shown is the part of the CDR3 that was read: 30 bases, in frame from base 1. The germline V gene specifies MDHEN as CDR1 and SYDVKM as CDR2. Sequenced here: CD8- CAR+ T cells sorted from cultured blood T cells, sampled for CD19 CAR T cell therapy. The cell subset or site tag for this specimen amounts to: CD8-negative CAR-positive T cells from the infusion product. The sequence is built from TRBV28 and TRBJ1-2, with the D gene uncertain. This TCR came from an older man with chronic lymphocytic leukemia. The covered CDR3 bases are TGTGCCAGCAGTCCCTCGGCCGGGGAGGGC. This sequence encodes CASSPSAGEG. The whole CDR3 is CASSPSAGEGYTF.